This T cell receptor (beta chain) was sequenced during a study of blood T cell repertoires in COVID-19. On the study more broadly: PBMCs, B-cell-depleted T cells, or T cells provided the cDNA or gDNA that made up the material.

Original processing notes: Amplification from reference gene primers served as the basis for estimated nucleated cell counts. Sequencing was performed with immunoSEQ multiplex PCR; in TCRdb, only in-frame clones are kept and a portion is missing. The V and J calls and clone size are taken from that table; D and trimming were inferred from the DNA. The sample includes just over 150,000 clones, approximately 82% of them seen just once. The sample consisted of peripheral blood. The source is a woman aged 40-49 years with COVID-19, enrolled during active disease.

CDR3 in amino acids: CASREQGQGFNEQFF. The CDR3, as DNA: TGTGCCAGCAGAGAACAGGGACAGGGGTTCAATGAGCAGTTCTTC. This chain links TRBV6-6 with TRBJ2-1; 10 bases agree with TRBD1. This CDR3 has 15 residues. V shed 6 bases, J shed 6 bases, and the junction held 8 bases outside the gene matches. Germline loops: CDR1 MNHNY, CDR2 SVGAGI (reference sequence).